A single sample is the source of the 26 T cell receptor beta chains below, sequenced in a study of tumor-infiltrating lymphocytes in localized non-small cell lung cancer. Sequenced by immunoSEQ multiplex PCR; TCRdb stores in-frame clones only, minus some. Seen here are thousands of clones, approximately 74% observed once, and the top ten hold about 9.4%. Sample: uninvolved lung tissue not adjacent to the tumor. All receptors derive from a human donor with non-small cell lung cancer.

This chain joins TRBV11-2 and TRBJ2-4; the match to TRBD1 covers 7 bases. J was trimmed by 9 bases and V by 4 bases; bases with no gene match: 6. Looked up from germline, CDR1 is SGHAT and CDR2 is FQNNGV. This CDR3 is built from 13 residues. The CDR3 here is CASSSTGVGIQYF. The CDR3 region has the DNA TGTGCCAGCAGCTCCACAGGGGTGGGCATTCAGTACTTC.

The chain links TRBV11-3 to TRBJ2-7; D is uncertain. Germline V CDR1 and CDR2: SGHNT, YENEEA. V dropped 2 bases and J dropped 6 bases, with 14 bases sitting between them. This CDR3 is built from 14 residues. CDR3 DNA sequence: TGTGCCAGCAGCTTAAGGCCTTACGGATTCGAGCAGTACTTC. Its protein product is CASSLRPYGFEQYF.

V usage is TRBV29-1 and J usage is TRBJ2-2, with D perhaps TRBD1 (6 bases). Trimming cost V 4 bases and J 9 bases, with 12 bases left between them. Germline-derived CDR1 and CDR2 are SQVTM and ANQGSEA. This CDR3 spans 12 amino acids. The CDR3 DNA reads TGCAGCGTTGGGGGGCCGGGCCGGGAGCTGTTTTTT. Its protein is CSVGGPGRELFF.

This chain uses TRBV28 with TRBJ2-7; D is possibly TRBD1 or TRBD2 (5 bases each). The V end lost 1 base, the J end lost 6 bases, and 13 bases lay between the germline ends. CDR3 length: 14 amino acids. Germline loops: CDR1 MDHEN, CDR2 SYDVKM. CDR3 coding DNA: TGTGCCAGCAGTTTATCAGGGTCGAGGGCCGAGCAGTACTTC. Protein product: CASSLSGSRAEQYF.

By sample share, this clone is medium-sized. V usage is TRBV6-6 and J usage is TRBJ2-5, with D perhaps matching TRBD2 (5 bases). The germline gives CDR1 MNHNY, CDR2 SVGAGI (reference sequence). The CDR3 totals 11 residues. The V end was cut by 8 bases, the J end by 4 bases, with 8 bases between. For the CDR3, the DNA is TGTGCCAGCGAGGGAGTAGAGACCCAGTACTTC. It yields the protein CASEGVETQYF.

By sample share, this clone is medium-sized (0.01 to 0.1%). This rearrangement joins TRBV5-1 to TRBJ2-2; D is undetermined. This CDR3 is 16 amino acids long. With 3 bases removed from V and 2 bases from J, the gap between germline ends came to 14 bases. The germline V gene has CDR1 SGHRS and CDR2 YFSETQ. The CDR3 is CASSYTTDTNTGELFF. The DNA for the CDR3 is TGCGCCAGCAGCTACACTACCGACACCAACACCGGGGAGCTGTTTTTT.

In its sample, this clone is medium-sized. This sequence joins TRBV9 and TRBJ1-2; no clear D gene. Per germline, CDR1 SGDLS and CDR2 YYNGEE. The CDR3 runs to 13 residues. V dropped 3 bases and J dropped 8 bases, with 14 bases sitting between them. The CDR3 protein is CASSAPIGSGYTF. CDR3 nucleotides: TGTGCCAGCAGCGCCCCAATAGGGAGCGGCTACACCTTC.

This sequence joins TRBV6-1 and TRBJ1-2, with D maybe TRBD1 (6 bases). CDR1 is MNHNS and CDR2 is SASEGT in the germline V gene. Trimming removed 7 bases from V and 10 bases from J, with 13 bases in between. This CDR3 contains 11 residues. The CDR3 nucleotides are TGTGCCAGCAACAGGGACTCCCACTACACCTTC. Translating it yields CASNRDSHYTF.

The V and J genes are TRBV5-4 and TRBJ2-5, with D uncertain. V lost 0 bases, J lost 7 bases, and 4 bases lay in between. Germline CDR1 is SGHNT and CDR2 is YYREEE (reference sequence). The CDR3 covers 11 residues. The CDR3 region is CASSLEATQYF. The CDR3 DNA follows: TGTGCCAGCAGCTTGGAGGCGACCCAGTACTTC.

This clone appeared a few times. The chain is built from TRBV6-1 and TRBJ1-1, with unresolved D. The CDR3 runs 12 residues. The germline V gene has CDR1 MNHNS and CDR2 SASEGT. Trimming stripped 1 base from V and 8 bases from J, with 8 bases between. The CDR3 sequence is CASSEGRTEAFF. The CDR3 nucleotides read TGTGCCAGCAGTGAAGGTCGGACGGAAGCTTTCTTT.

This clone was picked up a small number of times. The CDR3 nucleotides read TGTGCCAGCAGCTTAGAAAGGGGTGAAAAACTGTTTTTT. Translating gives CASSLERGEKLFF. The V and J genes are TRBV7-7 and TRBJ1-4; D possibly corresponds to TRBD1 (5 bases). The germline V and J ends were trimmed by 1 base and 7 bases, with 7 bases remaining between them. Germline CDR1 reads SSHAT; CDR2 reads FNYEAQ (reference sequence). The CDR3 contains 13 residues.

The chain links TRBV29-1 to TRBJ1-2; 7 positions match TRBD1. Germline lookup yields CDR1 SQVTM and CDR2 ANQGSEA. With 4 bases clipped from V and 3 bases from J, the junction kept 2 bases outside the gene matches. This CDR3 has 12 amino acids. The CDR3 DNA reads as TGCAGCGTTGCGCAGGGGGACTATGGCTACACCTTC. The encoded protein is CSVAQGDYGYTF.

This clone was found a few times. V is TRBV7-9 and J is TRBJ2-2, with 8 positions matching TRBD1. The CDR3 has 15 residues. Germline V gene lookup returns CDR1 SEHNR and CDR2 FQNEAQ (reference sequence). The J segment lost 7 bases and the V segment lost 3 bases, leaving 7 bases of the junction unmatched. CDR3 bases: TGTGCCAGCAGCTTGGGGCAGGGGGCGATCGGGGAGCTGTTTTTT. This gives the protein CASSLGQGAIGELFF.

The chain recombines TRBV4-3 with TRBJ1-3; no firm D call. The V end lost 1 base, the J end lost 2 bases, and 9 bases lay between the germline ends. Germline V gene sequence: CDR1 LGHNA, CDR2 YSLEER. CDR3 length equals 15 residues. CDR3 protein: CASSQVGTAGNTIYF. In DNA form, the CDR3 reads TGCGCCAGCAGCCAAGTGGGTACAGCTGGAAACACCATATATTTT.

This chain uses TRBV7-3 with TRBJ1-1; the D gene is possibly TRBD1 (6 bases). In germline, CDR1 is SGHTA, CDR2 FQGTGA. Trimming pared 6 bases from V and 7 bases from J, leaving 15 bases between. The CDR3 totals 13 residues. As DNA, the CDR3 is TGTGCCAGCAGGGGAGATACGACAGGTGAAGCTTTCTTT. As protein: CASRGDTTGEAFF.

The sample holds a few counts of this clone. V usage is TRBV7-9 and J usage is TRBJ2-3, with 13 bases identical to TRBD2. The germline CDR1 and CDR2 sequences are SEHNR and FQNEAQ (reference sequence). The CDR3 runs to 18 residues. Trimming at V came to 5 bases and at J to 7 bases, leaving 15 bases not matched to a gene. The CDR3 here is CASSPRTSGGADSYTQYF. The DNA for the CDR3 is TGTGCCAGCAGCCCGCGGACTAGCGGGGGAGCCGATTCCTATACGCAGTATTTT.

This chain links TRBV18 with TRBJ2-7, with 9 bases aligning to TRBD1. Trimming took 4 bases from V and 3 from J; bases not matched to a gene: 10. This CDR3 contains 16 residues. Germline assignment: CDR1 KGHSH and CDR2 LQKENI. The CDR3 DNA reads TGTGCCAGCTCACTCCTGCCGGGACAGGGTAACTACGAGCAGTACTTC. It specifies CASSLLPGQGNYEQYF.

V usage is TRBV28 and J usage is TRBJ2-7; D may correspond to TRBD1 or TRBD2 (5 bases each). Trimming took off 5 bases at V and 5 bases at J, with 16 bases between the two ends. The CDR3 has 14 amino acids. Per the germline V gene, CDR1 is MDHEN and CDR2 is SYDVKM. CDR3 loop: CASSTPGRRDEQYF. CDR3 coding DNA: TGTGCCAGCAGTACCCCGGGGCGGCGGGACGAGCAGTACTTC.

The chain combines TRBV20-1 with TRBJ2-7; D is possibly TRBD2 (6 bases). CDR1 DFQATT and CDR2 SNEGSKA come from the germline V gene (reference sequence). The germline V and J ends were trimmed by 3 bases and 3 bases, with 6 bases remaining between them. This CDR3 is built from 11 residues. The CDR3 spells CSARGGYEQYF. The DNA of the CDR3 is TGCAGTGCTAGGGGGGGCTACGAGCAGTACTTC.

This clone was seen once. This chain's CDR3 is CASSFSQGGVNYGYTF. The CDR3 DNA reads as TGTGCCAGCAGCTTCTCTCAGGGGGGCGTTAACTATGGCTACACCTTC. V usage is TRBV11-3 and J usage is TRBJ1-2; 7 bases fit TRBD1. This CDR3 is built from 16 residues. Looked up from germline, CDR1 is SGHNT and CDR2 is YENEEA. The J segment lost 1 base and the V segment lost 3 bases, leaving 8 bases of the junction unmatched. The full variable domain, completed using reference TRBV11-3 and TRBJ1-2, is EAGVVQSPRYKIIEKKQPVAFWCNPISGHNTLYWYLQNLGQGPELLIRYENEEAVDDSQLPKDRFSAERLKGVDSTLKIQPAELGDSAVYLCASSFSQGGVNYGYTFGSGTRLTVV.

This clone has a handful of counts. J is TRBJ2-2 and V is TRBV19, with D possibly being TRBD1 (6 bases). V lost 7 bases to trimming and J lost 2 bases, with 20 bases between them. The CDR3 is 17 residues long. Germline-derived CDR1 and CDR2 are LNHDA and SQIVND (reference sequence). Here the CDR3 reads CASTLTPSGTNTGELFF. The CDR3 DNA follows: TGTGCCAGTACCCTAACTCCTTCCGGGACAAACACCGGGGAGCTGTTTTTT. Drawing the rest from reference TRBV19 and TRBJ2-2, the complete variable domain is DGGITQSPKYLFRKEGQNVTLSCEQNLNHDAMYWYRQDPGQGLRLIYYSQIVNDFQKGDIAEGYSVSREKKESFPLTVTSAQKNPTAFYLCASTLTPSGTNTGELFFGEGSRLTVL.

This clone appeared a single time. This sequence joins TRBV9 and TRBJ2-7; D unclear. This CDR3 has 14 amino acids. The germline V and J ends were trimmed by 1 base and 5 bases, with 13 bases remaining between them. Germline assignment: CDR1 SGDLS and CDR2 YYNGEE. CDR3 nucleotides: TGTGCCAGCAGCGTATCGAGTCGGGCTAACGAGCAGTACTTC. It specifies CASSVSSRANEQYF.

The count of this clone is one. V is TRBV5-6 and J is TRBJ2-5, with D unclear. CDR1 is SGHDT and CDR2 is YYEEEE in the germline V gene. V was shortened by 0 bases and J by 3 bases, with 9 bases between the two germline ends. The CDR3 runs 14 residues. The CDR3 loop is CASSLAGPKETQYF. DNA for the CDR3: TGTGCCAGCAGCTTGGCCGGGCCCAAAGAGACCCAGTACTTC.

This clone was found a few times. V and J are TRBV14 and TRBJ2-3; D is possibly TRBD1 (5 bases). The V gene's germline CDR1 is SGHDN and CDR2 FVKESK. Trimming removed 4 bases at V and 5 bases at J, with 19 bases between. The CDR3 has 16 amino acids. The CDR3 loop reads CASSLVETADRDTQYF. CDR3 nucleotides: TGTGCCAGCAGCCTGGTTGAGACAGCCGACAGAGATACGCAGTATTTT.

This chain uses TRBV6-5 with TRBJ1-5; no definite D call. V lost 8 bases to trimming and J lost 4 bases, with 15 bases between them. The CDR3 has 14 amino acids. CDR1 and CDR2 from the germline V gene are MNHEY and SVGAGI. The CDR3 region is CASSPNTINQPQHF. The CDR3 nucleotides read TGTGCCAGCTCACCTAACACCATTAATCAGCCCCAGCATTTT.

The chain employs TRBV7-2 and TRBJ1-5; D is unresolved. The germline V and J ends were trimmed by 5 bases and 0 bases, with 8 bases remaining between them. Germline V gives CDR1 SGHTA, CDR2 FQGNSA. The CDR3 runs to 14 residues. Here the CDR3 DNA reads TGTGCCAGCAGCCCACAGACTAGCAATCAGCCCCAGCATTTT. Residues: CASSPQTSNQPQHF.